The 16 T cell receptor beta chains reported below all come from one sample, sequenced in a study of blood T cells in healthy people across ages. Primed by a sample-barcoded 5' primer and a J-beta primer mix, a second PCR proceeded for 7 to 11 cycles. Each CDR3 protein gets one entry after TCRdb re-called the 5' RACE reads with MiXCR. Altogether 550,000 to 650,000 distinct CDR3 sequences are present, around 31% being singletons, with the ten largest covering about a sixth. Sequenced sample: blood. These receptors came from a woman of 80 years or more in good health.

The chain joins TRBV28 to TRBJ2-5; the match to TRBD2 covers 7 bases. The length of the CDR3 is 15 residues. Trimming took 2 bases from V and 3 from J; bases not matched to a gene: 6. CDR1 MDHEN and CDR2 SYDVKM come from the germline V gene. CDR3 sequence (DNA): TGTGCCAGCAGTTTAGAACGCGGGGGAGAAGAGACCCAGTACTTC. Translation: CASSLERGGEETQYF.

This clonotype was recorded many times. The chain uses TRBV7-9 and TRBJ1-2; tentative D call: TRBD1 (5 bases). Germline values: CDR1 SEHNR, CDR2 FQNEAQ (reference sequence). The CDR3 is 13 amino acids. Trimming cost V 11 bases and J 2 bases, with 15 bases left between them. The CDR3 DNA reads TGTGCCTATGGGGGGACCGTCAACTATGGCTACACCTTC. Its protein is CAYGGTVNYGYTF. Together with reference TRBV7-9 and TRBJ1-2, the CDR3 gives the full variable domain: DTGVSQNPRHKITKRGQNVTFRCDPISEHNRLYWYRQTLGQGPEFLTYFQNEAQLEKSRLLSDRFSAERPKGSFSTLEIQRTEQGDSAMYLCAYGGTVNYGYTFGSGTRLTVV.

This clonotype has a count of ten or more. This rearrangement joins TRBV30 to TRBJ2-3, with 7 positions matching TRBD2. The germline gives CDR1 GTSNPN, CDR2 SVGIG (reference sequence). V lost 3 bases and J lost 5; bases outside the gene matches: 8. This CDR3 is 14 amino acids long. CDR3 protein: CAWRSGGTLDTQYF. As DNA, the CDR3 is TGTGCCTGGAGATCGGGAGGTACCCTAGATACGCAGTATTTT.

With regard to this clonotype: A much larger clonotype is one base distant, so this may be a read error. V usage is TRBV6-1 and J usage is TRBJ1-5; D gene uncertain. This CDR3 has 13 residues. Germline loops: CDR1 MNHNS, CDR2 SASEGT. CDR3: CASSIRPNRPQHF. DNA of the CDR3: TGTGCCAGCAGCATCCGGCCCAATCGGCCCCAGCATTTT.

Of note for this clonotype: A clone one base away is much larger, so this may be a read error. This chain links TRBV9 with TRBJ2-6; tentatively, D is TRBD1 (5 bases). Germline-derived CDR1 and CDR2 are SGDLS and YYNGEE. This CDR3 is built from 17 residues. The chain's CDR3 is CASSGPGPTSGANVRTF. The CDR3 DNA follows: TGTGCCAGCAGCGGTCCCGGGCCGACCTCTGGGGCCAACGTCCGGACTTTC.

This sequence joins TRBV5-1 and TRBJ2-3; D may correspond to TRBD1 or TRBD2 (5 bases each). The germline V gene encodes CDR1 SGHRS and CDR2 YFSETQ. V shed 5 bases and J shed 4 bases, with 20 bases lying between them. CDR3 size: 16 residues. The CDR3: CASRVRGPLASDTQYF. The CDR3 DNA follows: TGCGCCAGCAGGGTGAGGGGCCCCTTGGCGTCAGATACGCAGTATTTT.

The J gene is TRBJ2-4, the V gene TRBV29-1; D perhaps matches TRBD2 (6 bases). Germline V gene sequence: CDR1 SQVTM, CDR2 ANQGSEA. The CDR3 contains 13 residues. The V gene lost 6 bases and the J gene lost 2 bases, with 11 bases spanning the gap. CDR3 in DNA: TGCAGCGTCTTGGCGGGGACCAAAAACATTCAGTACTTC. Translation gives CSVLAGTKNIQYF.

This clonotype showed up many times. CDR3 nucleotides: TGCGCCAGCAGCTTGGGGCGGGGAGTACGAACTAATGAAAAACTGTTTTTT. This codes for CASSLGRGVRTNEKLFF. This chain links TRBV5-1 with TRBJ1-4, with D uncertain. The germline CDR1 and CDR2 sequences are SGHRS and YFSETQ. V lost 0 bases, J lost 1 base, and 13 bases lay in between. The CDR3 has 17 residues.

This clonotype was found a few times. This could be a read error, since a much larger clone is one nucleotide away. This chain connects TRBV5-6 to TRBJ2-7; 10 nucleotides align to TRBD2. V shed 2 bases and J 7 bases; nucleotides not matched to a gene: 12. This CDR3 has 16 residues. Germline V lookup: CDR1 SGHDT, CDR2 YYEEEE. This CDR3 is CASSFGAGGPYNEQYF. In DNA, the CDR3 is TGTGCCAGCAGCTTTGGAGCGGGGGGGCCTTACAATGAGCAGTACTTC.

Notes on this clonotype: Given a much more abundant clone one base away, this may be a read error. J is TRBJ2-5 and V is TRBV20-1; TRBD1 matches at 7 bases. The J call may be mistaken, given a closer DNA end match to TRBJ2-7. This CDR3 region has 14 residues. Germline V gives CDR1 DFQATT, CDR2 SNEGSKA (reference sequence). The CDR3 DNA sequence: TGCAGTGCTAGAGAGGGGACAGTTCTCTACGAGCAGTACTTC. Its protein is CSAREGTVLYEQYF.

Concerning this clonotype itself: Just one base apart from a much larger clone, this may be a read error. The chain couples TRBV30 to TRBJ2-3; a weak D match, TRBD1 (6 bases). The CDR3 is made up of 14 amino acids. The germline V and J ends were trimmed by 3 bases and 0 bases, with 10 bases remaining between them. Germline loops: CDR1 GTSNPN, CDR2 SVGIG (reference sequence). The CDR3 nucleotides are TGTGCCTGGAGGGTAGACAGGAGCACAGATACGCAGTATTTT. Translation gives CAWRVDRSTDTQYF.

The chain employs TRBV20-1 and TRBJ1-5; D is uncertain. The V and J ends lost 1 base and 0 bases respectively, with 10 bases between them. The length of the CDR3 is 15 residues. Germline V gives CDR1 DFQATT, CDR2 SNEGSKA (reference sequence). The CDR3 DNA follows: TGCAGTGCTAGAGTGGGAGTGTATAGCAATCAGCCCCAGCATTTT. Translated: CSARVGVYSNQPQHF.

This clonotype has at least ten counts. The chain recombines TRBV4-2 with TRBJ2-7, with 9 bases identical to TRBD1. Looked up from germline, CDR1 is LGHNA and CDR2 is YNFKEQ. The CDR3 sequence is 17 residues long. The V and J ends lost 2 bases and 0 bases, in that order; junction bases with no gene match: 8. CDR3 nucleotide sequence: TGTGCCAGCAGCCAAATGGGGACAGGGCCAAGCTCCTACGAGCAGTACTTC. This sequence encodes CASSQMGTGPSSYEQYF.

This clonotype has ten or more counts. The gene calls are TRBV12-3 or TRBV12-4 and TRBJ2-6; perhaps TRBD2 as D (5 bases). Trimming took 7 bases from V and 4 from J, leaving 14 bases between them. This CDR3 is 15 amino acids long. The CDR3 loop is CASTLPGSGANVLTF. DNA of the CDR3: TGTGCCAGCACCCTCCCGGGGTCCGGGGCCAACGTCCTGACTTTC.

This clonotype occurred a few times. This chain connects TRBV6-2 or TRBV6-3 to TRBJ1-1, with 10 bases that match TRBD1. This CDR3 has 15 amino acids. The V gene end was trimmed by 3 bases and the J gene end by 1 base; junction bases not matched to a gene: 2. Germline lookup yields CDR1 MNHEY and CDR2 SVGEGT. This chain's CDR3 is CASSYGDRGNTEAFF. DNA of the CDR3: TGTGCCAGCAGTTATGGGGACAGGGGGAACACTGAAGCTTTCTTT.

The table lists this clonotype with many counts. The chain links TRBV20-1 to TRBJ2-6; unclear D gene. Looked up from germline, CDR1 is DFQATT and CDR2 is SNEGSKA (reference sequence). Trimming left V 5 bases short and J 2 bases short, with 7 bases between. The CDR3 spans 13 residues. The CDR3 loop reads CSAPQAGANVLTF. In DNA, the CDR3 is TGCAGTGCTCCTCAAGCTGGGGCCAACGTCCTGACTTTC.